These T cell receptor beta chains were read from a single sample in a study of T cells in Graves' hyperthyroidism and ophthalmopathy. TCRdb redid the calling of the multiplex PCR reads with MiXCR, one entry per CDR3 protein. The sample records about 400,000 distinct CDR3 sequences, around 14% being singletons. Sequencing was done on a sample of blood. The receptors shown here come from a woman in her thirties with Graves' hyperthyroidism. CDR3s include the opening cysteine and the closing phenylalanine or tryptophan. Each record gives: clone size, V gene, J gene, D gene, CDR3 protein, CDR3 DNA. The D gene is left open where the match is weak. Expanded clones get a size class; other rows say once, few or many, or leave the size out.

clone_size: NA; v_call: TRBV7-9; j_call: TRBJ2-1; d_call: TRBD2; cdr3_aa: CASSLGLAGAHNEQFF; cdr3_nt: TGTGCCAGCAGCTTAGGACTAGCGGGAGCTCACAATGAGCAGTTCTTC
clone_size: many; v_call: TRBV20-1; j_call: TRBJ2-1; d_call: TRBD2; cdr3_aa: CSALLAGVHEQFF; cdr3_nt: TGCAGTGCCCTACTAGCGGGAGTCCATGAGCAGTTCTTC
clone_size: many; v_call: TRBV28; j_call: TRBJ1-2; d_call: NA; cdr3_aa: CASIRRGNYGYTF; cdr3_nt: TGTGCCAGCATTAGGAGAGGGAACTATGGCTACACCTTC
clone_size: few; v_call: TRBV29-1; j_call: TRBJ2-3; d_call: TRBD2; cdr3_aa: CSAIGLAGVGPQYF; cdr3_nt: TGCAGCGCTATCGGGCTAGCGGGAGTGGGGCCGCAGTATTTT
clone_size: many; v_call: TRBV20-1; j_call: TRBJ1-3; d_call: NA; cdr3_aa: CSARLRGPGNTIYF; cdr3_nt: TGCAGTGCTAGACTCAGGGGCCCTGGAAACACCATATATTTT
clone_size: few; v_call: TRBV12-3/TRBV12-4; j_call: TRBJ2-5; d_call: TRBD1; cdr3_aa: CASSLRQGVETQYF; cdr3_nt: TGTGCCAGCAGTTTAAGACAGGGCGTAGAGACCCAGTACTTC
clone_size: few; v_call: TRBV25-1; j_call: TRBJ1-2; d_call: TRBD1; cdr3_aa: CASSERLQGVYGYTF; cdr3_nt: TGTGCCAGCAGTGAACGCCTACAGGGGGTCTATGGCTACACCTTC
clone_size: many; v_call: TRBV20-1; j_call: TRBJ1-1; d_call: NA; cdr3_aa: CSARDSRRSNTEAFF; cdr3_nt: TGCAGTGCTAGAGATTCTAGGCGGAGTAACACTGAAGCTTTCTTT
clone_size: NA; v_call: TRBV3-1; j_call: TRBJ1-5; d_call: NA; cdr3_aa: CASSQRGRNQPQHF; cdr3_nt: TGTGCCAGCAGCCAGCGTGGGCGGAATCAGCCCCAGCATTTT
clone_size: many; v_call: TRBV27; j_call: TRBJ2-1; d_call: NA; cdr3_aa: CASSLGPVSSYNEQFF; cdr3_nt: TGTGCCAGCAGTTTAGGACCCGTAAGCTCCTACAATGAGCAGTTCTTC
clone_size: NA; v_call: TRBV12-5; j_call: TRBJ1-2; d_call: TRBD1; cdr3_aa: CASGFWTGGALFGYTF; cdr3_nt: TGTGCTAGTGGTTTTTGGACAGGGGGCGCACTGTTTGGCTACACCTTC
clone_size: many; v_call: TRBV18; j_call: TRBJ1-3; d_call: TRBD1; cdr3_aa: CASSTQTGGSGNTIYF; cdr3_nt: TGTGCCAGCTCAACTCAGACAGGGGGCTCTGGAAACACCATATATTTT
clone_size: few; v_call: TRBV19; j_call: TRBJ2-2; d_call: NA; cdr3_aa: CASSIVGSAAGELFF; cdr3_nt: TGTGCCAGTAGTATAGTCGGGAGTGCCGCCGGGGAGCTGTTTTTT
clone_size: NA; v_call: TRBV19; j_call: TRBJ1-1; d_call: NA; cdr3_aa: CASSRVRNTEAFF; cdr3_nt: TGTGCCAGTAGTAGGGTAAGGAACACTGAAGCTTTCTTT
clone_size: NA; v_call: TRBV7-9; j_call: TRBJ2-7; d_call: TRBD2; cdr3_aa: CASSPSTSGRPSYEQYF; cdr3_nt: TGTGCCAGCAGCCCTTCGACTAGCGGGAGGCCCTCCTACGAGCAGTACTTC
clone_size: many; v_call: TRBV3-1; j_call: TRBJ2-7; d_call: NA; cdr3_aa: CASSHSPADYEQYF; cdr3_nt: TGTGCCAGCAGCCATTCCCCGGCGGACTACGAGCAGTACTTC
clone_size: NA; v_call: TRBV24-1; j_call: TRBJ2-1; d_call: TRBD1; cdr3_aa: CATSESNRGPVGEQFF; cdr3_nt: TGTGCCACCAGTGAATCGAACAGGGGGCCCGTCGGAGAGCAGTTCTTC
clone_size: NA; v_call: TRBV4-1; j_call: TRBJ2-3; d_call: TRBD1; cdr3_aa: CASSLIGTGRGSDTQYF; cdr3_nt: TGCGCCAGCAGCCTGATAGGGACAGGGAGGGGATCAGATACGCAGTATTTT
clone_size: many; v_call: TRBV12-3/TRBV12-4; j_call: TRBJ1-2; d_call: NA; cdr3_aa: CASRGTGGDYGYTF; cdr3_nt: TGTGCCAGCAGGGGGACGGGGGGCGACTATGGCTACACCTTC
clone_size: NA; v_call: TRBV25-1; j_call: TRBJ2-7; d_call: TRBD2; cdr3_aa: CASSARTSGRSYEQYF; cdr3_nt: TGTGCCAGCAGTGCAAGGACTAGCGGGAGGTCCTACGAGCAGTACTTC
clone_size: many; v_call: TRBV6-1; j_call: TRBJ2-5; d_call: NA; cdr3_aa: CASSWTQGQTQYF; cdr3_nt: TGTGCCAGCAGTTGGACACAGGGACAGACCCAGTACTTC
clone_size: many; v_call: TRBV20-1; j_call: TRBJ2-7; d_call: NA; cdr3_aa: CSAKGVPRDEQYF; cdr3_nt: TGCAGTGCTAAGGGCGTCCCCAGGGACGAGCAGTACTTC
clone_size: many; v_call: TRBV30; j_call: TRBJ2-1; d_call: TRBD2; cdr3_aa: CAWSAGLAGVAEQFF; cdr3_nt: TGTGCCTGGAGCGCGGGACTAGCGGGAGTGGCTGAGCAGTTCTTC
clone_size: few; v_call: TRBV20-1; j_call: TRBJ2-7; d_call: NA; cdr3_aa: CSARGSYVYEQYF; cdr3_nt: TGCAGTGCTAGAGGGTCATACGTCTACGAGCAGTACTTC
clone_size: NA; v_call: TRBV15; j_call: TRBJ2-3; d_call: TRBD2; cdr3_aa: CATSRGGTSGSSDTQYF; cdr3_nt: TGTGCCACCAGCAGAGGGGGGACTAGCGGGAGTTCAGATACGCAGTATTTT
clone_size: few; v_call: TRBV20-1; j_call: TRBJ2-3; d_call: NA; cdr3_aa: CSPSLSRTDTQYF; cdr3_nt: TGCAGTCCCTCCTTATCCCGCACAGATACGCAGTATTTT
clone_size: medium-sized; v_call: TRBV27; j_call: TRBJ2-6; d_call: NA; cdr3_aa: CASSSMRAGPSSGANVLTF; cdr3_nt: TGTGCCAGCAGTTCTATGAGGGCAGGGCCAAGCTCTGGGGCCAACGTCCTGACTTTC
clone_size: many; v_call: TRBV6-1; j_call: TRBJ1-2; d_call: NA; cdr3_aa: CAAAQQGSNYGYTF; cdr3_nt: TGTGCCGCAGCCCAGCAGGGATCTAACTATGGCTACACCTTC
clone_size: NA; v_call: TRBV3-1; j_call: TRBJ2-1; d_call: TRBD2; cdr3_aa: CASSQELAGGLKQFF; cdr3_nt: TGTGCCAGCAGCCAAGAACTAGCGGGAGGACTTAAGCAGTTCTTC
clone_size: NA; v_call: TRBV28; j_call: TRBJ1-2; d_call: TRBD1; cdr3_aa: CASSSWTGFNYGYTF; cdr3_nt: TGTGCCAGCAGTTCTTGGACAGGGTTTAACTATGGCTACACCTTC
clone_size: NA; v_call: TRBV30; j_call: TRBJ1-2; d_call: NA; cdr3_aa: CAWSKFATVRGYTF; cdr3_nt: TGTGCCTGGAGTAAATTCGCAACAGTTCGGGGCTACACCTTC
clone_size: NA; v_call: TRBV12-5; j_call: TRBJ1-2; d_call: TRBD1; cdr3_aa: CASAQGPGGYTF; cdr3_nt: TGTGCTAGTGCACAGGGGCCGGGCGGCTACACCTTC
clone_size: many; v_call: TRBV20-1; j_call: TRBJ2-7; d_call: TRBD2; cdr3_aa: CSARDATSAPYEQYF; cdr3_nt: TGCAGTGCTAGAGATGCGACTAGCGCCCCCTACGAGCAGTACTTC
clone_size: NA; v_call: TRBV2; j_call: TRBJ2-1; d_call: TRBD2; cdr3_aa: CASSEVSGRIKFF; cdr3_nt: TGTGCCAGCAGTGAGGTTAGCGGGAGAATTAAGTTCTTC
clone_size: NA; v_call: TRBV24-1; j_call: TRBJ2-5; d_call: NA; cdr3_aa: CATSSYRVGETQYF; cdr3_nt: TGTGCCACCTCTTCTTACAGGGTAGGAGAGACCCAGTACTTC
clone_size: few; v_call: TRBV15; j_call: TRBJ2-5; d_call: NA; cdr3_aa: CATSRISGLYQETQYF; cdr3_nt: TGTGCCACCAGCAGGATTAGCGGACTGTACCAAGAGACCCAGTACTTC
clone_size: many; v_call: TRBV4-1; j_call: TRBJ2-7; d_call: NA; cdr3_aa: CASSQVTVSYEQYF; cdr3_nt: TGCGCCAGCAGCCAAGTGACAGTCTCCTACGAGCAGTACTTC
clone_size: many; v_call: TRBV2; j_call: TRBJ2-1; d_call: TRBD2; cdr3_aa: CASIERERSYNEQFF; cdr3_nt: TGTGCCAGCATAGAGCGGGAGAGGTCCTACAATGAGCAGTTCTTC
clone_size: many; v_call: TRBV7-2; j_call: TRBJ2-1; d_call: TRBD2; cdr3_aa: CASSLEGTSGIREQFF; cdr3_nt: TGTGCCAGCAGCTTAGAGGGGACTAGCGGGATACGGGAGCAGTTCTTC
clone_size: NA; v_call: TRBV27; j_call: TRBJ1-3; d_call: NA; cdr3_aa: CAARHPLSGNTIYF; cdr3_nt: TGTGCCGCAAGGCACCCCCTCTCTGGAAACACCATATATTTT
clone_size: many; v_call: TRBV18; j_call: TRBJ2-2; d_call: NA; cdr3_aa: CASSPTVNTGELFF; cdr3_nt: TGTGCCAGCTCACCTACAGTGAACACCGGGGAGCTGTTTTTT
clone_size: few; v_call: TRBV9; j_call: TRBJ1-5; d_call: TRBD1; cdr3_aa: CASSVTGGNNQPQHF; cdr3_nt: TGTGCCAGCAGCGTGACAGGGGGCAACAATCAGCCCCAGCATTTT
clone_size: NA; v_call: TRBV4-1; j_call: TRBJ2-2; d_call: NA; cdr3_aa: CASSQDWANTGELFF; cdr3_nt: TGCGCCAGCAGCCAAGATTGGGCGAACACCGGGGAGCTGTTTTTT
clone_size: many; v_call: TRBV28; j_call: TRBJ1-5; d_call: TRBD1; cdr3_aa: CASRGDSTDSNQPQHF; cdr3_nt: TGTGCCAGCAGGGGGGACAGTACCGATAGCAATCAGCCCCAGCATTTT
clone_size: many; v_call: TRBV11-2; j_call: TRBJ1-1; d_call: NA; cdr3_aa: CASSPDGPSGAFF; cdr3_nt: TGTGCCAGCAGCCCGGACGGGCCGAGTGGAGCTTTCTTT